This T cell receptor (beta chain) stems from a study of radiotherapy plus CTLA-4 blockade in lung cancer. Across the study: Patients showed objective responses in roughly 18% of cases, and disease control was achieved by about 31%. Study conclusions and caveats: Some TCR clones had been derived from tumors. These clones expanded in peripheral blood after radiotherapy plus ipilimumab.

CDR3 length: 13 residues. Germline values: CDR1 KGHSH, CDR2 LQKENI. V was cut by 3 bases and J by 7 bases, with 13 bases left in between. Those with chemo-refractory metastatic non-small-cell lung cancer were treated with focal radiation combined with CTLA-4 blockade using ipilimumab. As for this clone: Its target is unknown.

TCRdb's copy holds only in-frame clones and misses some; the assay was immunoSEQ multiplex PCR. The sample holds roughly 90,000 clones, about four fifths seen once. This sample comprised peripheral blood, obtained from a patient treated with radiotherapy plus ipilimumab. The TCR was taken from a human donor with non-small cell lung cancer that progressed on radiotherapy plus ipilimumab. The rearrangement joins TRBV18 to TRBJ2-7; unclear D gene. The CDR3 protein is CASSPRRQAEQYV. Written as DNA, the CDR3 is TGTGCCAGCTCACCCCGACGGCAGGCGGAGCAGTACGTC.